This T cell receptor (beta chain) emerged from a study of siplizumab effects on memory and regulatory T cells (dated 2019 in TCRdb). The study in broad terms: The study looked at the effect of siplizumab, an anti-CD2 antibody, on alloreactive T-cell subsets in allogeneic mixed lymphocyte reactions made from human PBMCs. The study at large found these results: Whether proliferating Tregs from siplizumab cultures were suppressive was not functionally confirmed. Siplizumab significantly reduced the cumulative frequency of alloreactive sequences traceable to unstimulated CD4+ memory T cells. Compared with memory T cells, unstimulated naive T cells appeared more diverse, and naive cells seemed to make a substantial contribution to the alloresponse. Sequences below about 10^-5 frequency were poorly captured, so only a minor fraction of alloreactive clones could be mapped to unstimulated subsets. For roughly 80-95% of proliferating CD4+ or CD8+ clones, no naive or memory phenotype could be assigned. In reactions with siplizumab, an average of approximately 69% of mappable alloreactive CD4+ clones were Treg-derived, compared with around 30% in control reactions.

Comments on this clone: Its antigen is still unknown. The sample holds no much larger clone one base away, and base qualities are not on file.

Library preparation was by the immunoSEQ multiplex PCR assay. Each sample had roughly 90,000 TCR templates assayed by the deep sequencing platform. Genomic DNA extracted from sorted T cells was used for TCRbeta CDR3 sequencing. From the authors' description of their analysis: The R programming language was used for the clonal analysis of the TCRbeta CDR3 data. Unstimulated samples were compared with post-reaction CFSE-low samples to define alloreactive CD4+ and CD8+ clones. Regulatory or non-regulatory origin of alloreactive CD4+ clones was assigned by matching sequences to the sorted unstimulated Treg and non-Treg repertoires. TCRdb provides this immuneACCESS table in a form limited to in-frame rearrangements. Some clones are lacking; in checked studies, under half of them reflect an unresolved V gene, and why the rest are absent is not known. Clone size and V and J calls were adopted from that table, with D and trimming inferred from the DNA. For this sample the table gives around 110,000 clones, of which less than 95% were detected only once. The ten most abundant clones make up roughly 1.7% of the sample.

TCRbeta CDR3 sequencing was performed on sorted unstimulated T cells and on proliferating T cells recovered from mixed lymphocyte reactions. Fresh whole blood from some ten HLA-typed healthy donors was used as the source from which PBMCs were isolated. To map where alloreactive clones came from, unstimulated CD4+ non-regulatory T cells were FACS-sorted. Looking up the germline V gene yields CDR1 SNHLY and CDR2 FYNNEI. Clipping removes 4 bases from V and 4 bases from J, with 7 as the unmatched junction base count. There are 16 amino acids in the CDR3, from cysteine to phenylalanine inclusive. Here the CDR3 DNA is all that survives: 48 bases in frame from base 1.

This receptor was taken from a human donor in good health. The chain employs TRBV2 and TRBJ2-3, with TRBD1 identical over 11 junction bases. The specimen sequenced was non-Treg CD4+ T cells sorted from blood. The intended sense of this specimen's cell subset or site label: FACS-sorted unstimulated CD4+ non-regulatory T cells. The nucleotides are TGTGCCAGCAGTGTCGAGGGACAGGGGGTGGCAGATACGCAGTATTTT. Translated, this gives CASSVEGQGVADTQYF.